Listed here are 11 T cell receptor beta chains from one sample, sequenced in a study of Ad26.COV2.S vaccination and SARS-CoV-2 variants. Sequencing used immunoSEQ multiplex PCR; TCRdb keeps in-frame clones, though not all of them. The sample records about 680,000 clones, around 92% being singletons. Described treatment: 19 received Ad26.COV2.S at low or high dose, single or two shots; five or six received placebo; per-sample allocation not given. The samples date from day 63 after the first vaccine or placebo injection. Sample: peripheral blood, taken in a trial of Ad26.COV2.S vaccine versus placebo. The receptors were sampled from a person aged 18-65 years who received the Ad26.COV2.S COVID-19 vaccine or a placebo.

CDR3: CASSSTGTGTSSYTYNEQFF. The DNA for the CDR3 is TGTGCCAGCAGTTCCACCGGGACAGGGACTTCTTCCTACACCTACAATGAGCAGTTCTTC. J is TRBJ2-1 and V is TRBV6-2 or TRBV6-3; TRBD1 matches at 9 bases. The CDR3 covers 20 residues. CDR1 MNHEY and CDR2 SVGEGT come from the germline V gene. J was trimmed by 2 bases and V by 4 bases; bases with no gene match: 18.

This chain connects TRBV28 to TRBJ2-7, with 8 bases aligning to TRBD2. Germline assignment: CDR1 MDHEN and CDR2 SYDVKM. The V segment lost 5 bases and the J segment 4 bases; nucleotides outside the gene matches: 10. The CDR3 spans 15 residues. The CDR3 sequence: CASSPGGGSTYEQYF. CDR3 DNA sequence: TGTGCCAGCAGTCCCGGGGGGGGGTCTACTTACGAGCAGTACTTC.

The chain carries TRBV30 and TRBJ1-5; D not resolved. Germline CDR1 reads GTSNPN; CDR2 reads SVGIG (reference sequence). The CDR3 runs to 15 residues. Trimming pared 0 bases from V and 2 bases from J, leaving 11 bases between. The CDR3 here is CAWSVGPIGNQPQHF. CDR3 in DNA: TGTGCCTGGAGTGTAGGTCCCATCGGCAATCAGCCCCAGCATTTT.

This chain uses TRBV18 with TRBJ1-4; no reliable D call. There are 13 residues in the CDR3. V was trimmed by 2 bases and J by 8 bases, leaving 9 bases between them. CDR1 KGHSH and CDR2 LQKENI come from the germline V gene. CDR3 in amino acids: CASSPTSQEKLFF. CDR3 sequence (DNA): TGTGCCAGCTCACCAACCTCTCAAGAAAAACTGTTTTTT.

The V gene is TRBV20-1, the J gene TRBJ1-6; 9 nucleotides match TRBD1. Germline V gene sequence: CDR1 DFQATT, CDR2 SNEGSKA (reference sequence). CDR3 length: 14 residues. V gave up 5 bases and J gave up 7 bases; unmatched junction bases: 6. The CDR3 DNA follows: TGCAGTGCTGGTGGGGACAGGGACAATTCACCCCTCCACTTT. It encodes CSAGGDRDNSPLHF.

The genes are TRBV13 and TRBJ2-1, with TRBD1 matching over 7 bases. Unmatched junction bases numbered 8, after V lost 4 bases and J lost 2 bases. Germline CDR1 reads PRHDT; CDR2 reads FYEKMQ (reference sequence). The CDR3 extends over 16 amino acids. Here the CDR3 reads CASSSWGQFTYNEQFF. CDR3 in DNA: TGTGCCAGCAGCTCCTGGGGACAGTTCACCTACAATGAGCAGTTCTTC.

V is TRBV3-1 (or the pseudogene TRBV3-2) and J is TRBJ2-7; 7 nucleotides agree with TRBD2. In germline, CDR1 is LGHDT, CDR2 YNNKEL (reference sequence). CDR3 size: 18 residues. Trimming cost V 0 bases and J 0 bases; bases outside gene matches: 11. This CDR3 is CASSQEGVTSKFSYEQYF. CDR3 sequence (DNA): TGTGCCAGCAGCCAAGAAGGGGTGACTAGCAAGTTCTCCTACGAGCAGTACTTC.

This chain links TRBV7-2 with TRBJ2-5, with 12 positions matching TRBD1. J gave up 5 bases and V 3 bases, and 4 bases lay outside the gene matches. CDR1 SGHTA and CDR2 FQGNSA come from the germline V gene. The CDR3 extends over 15 amino acids. This CDR3 is CASSLGQGAWETQYF. CDR3 nucleotides: TGTGCCAGCAGCTTGGGACAGGGGGCGTGGGAGACCCAGTACTTC.

This chain connects TRBV3-1 (or the pseudogene TRBV3-2) to TRBJ1-3; D unclear. This CDR3 contains 16 residues. The V end was cut by 4 bases, the J end by 0 bases, with 13 bases between. CDR1 and CDR2 from the germline V gene are LGHDT and YNNKEL (reference sequence). Written as DNA, the CDR3 is TGTGCCAGCAGCCGCCACCTGGGCGACTCTGGAAACACCATATATTTT. Translated, it gives CASSRHLGDSGNTIYF.

This clone came up once. The V call is TRBV2, the J call TRBJ1-1; D gene ambiguous. Looked up from germline, CDR1 is SNHLY and CDR2 is FYNNEI. Trimming took 6 bases from V and 8 from J, leaving 13 bases between them. This CDR3 has 12 residues. The CDR3 DNA reads TGTGCCAGCAGCCTAGAGGTTACCGAAGCTTTCTTT. Translation gives CASSLEVTEAFF.

The V call is TRBV5-1, the J call TRBJ2-1; TRBD1 matches at 10 bases. Germline V gene sequence: CDR1 SGHRS, CDR2 YFSETQ. The CDR3 length is 16 residues. J lost 2 bases, V lost 6 bases, and 8 bases had no gene match. CDR3 region: CASNSPTGGTYNEQFF. CDR3 nucleotide sequence: TGCGCCAGCAACTCCCCGACAGGGGGCACCTACAATGAGCAGTTCTTC.